The T cell receptor (beta chain) described here comes from a study of metastatic and nonmetastatic thyroid tumors. No treatment had been given to any patient before thyroid surgery. With MiXCR, TCRdb called clones anew from the PCR reads. Found here are 35,000 to 55,000 clones, 20% to 25% of them singletons; the top ten hold roughly 3.2%. J was trimmed by 2 bases and V by 4 bases; bases with no gene match: 3. The CDR3 spans 14 residues. Germline values: CDR1 MNHNS, CDR2 SASEGT. This clone was detected only a few times. The sequence was obtained from a male donor with papillary thyroid cancer or a benign thyroid nodule (not recorded which). Some clones in this sample may be carry-over from other donors' samples. Material: blood. The chain recombines TRBV6-1 with TRBJ2-7; TRBD2 matches 9 bases. The CDR3 DNA follows: TGTGCCAGCAGTGGGGCTAGCGGGACCTACGAGCAGTACTTC. Residues: CASSGASGTYEQYF.